The 28 T cell receptor beta chains below all came from one sample that was sequenced in a study of CD8+ T cells in alopecia areata. RNA extraction was followed by reverse transcription into cDNA, which acted as the sequencing template. Clones were sequenced by immunoSEQ multiplex PCR, and TCRdb holds only the in-frame ones, with some missing. The data hold about 250,000 clones, with about three fifths observed a single time. Treatment indicated: oral pan-JAK inhibitor, 5-10 mg twice daily. Specimen: CD4+ T cells sorted from blood, collected around week 54, from a patient treated with tofacitinib. The source is a human donor with alopecia areata.

V is TRBV19 and J is TRBJ2-1, with 10 bases identical to TRBD2. V lost 6 bases to trimming and J lost 4 bases; unmatched junction nucleotides: 6. CDR1 is LNHDA and CDR2 is SQIVND in the germline V gene (reference sequence). There are 15 residues in the CDR3. The CDR3 sequence is CASSYSGGIYNEQFF. CDR3 nucleotide sequence: TGTGCCAGTAGCTATAGCGGGGGGATATACAATGAGCAGTTCTTC.

The rearrangement joins TRBV7-2 to TRBJ1-2, with 8 bases that match TRBD1. Trimming removed 4 bases from V and 7 bases from J; junction bases left unmatched: 8. CDR1 and CDR2 from the germline V gene are SGHTA and FQGNSA. The CDR3 covers 14 residues. Here the CDR3 reads CASSSARGRGGYTF. The CDR3 DNA is TGTGCCAGCAGCTCCGCCAGGGGGCGCGGTGGCTACACCTTC.

The chain combines TRBV5-1 with TRBJ1-5; D remains unclear. V gave up 1 base and J gave up 1 base, with 9 bases separating them. This CDR3 is built from 15 residues. Per germline, CDR1 SGHRS and CDR2 YFSETQ. The CDR3 nucleotides read TGCGCCAGCAGCTTGAGCGGGGAAAGCAATCAGCCCCAGCATTTT. It codes for CASSLSGESNQPQHF. Full variable domain (rest looked up from reference TRBV5-1 and TRBJ1-5): KAGVTQTPRYLIKTRGQQVTLSCSPISGHRSVSWYQQTPGQGLQFLFEYFSETQRNKGNFPGRFSGRQFSNSRSEMNVSTLELGDSALYLCASSLSGESNQPQHFGDGTRLSIL.

The rearrangement joins TRBV9 to TRBJ2-3, with 9 bases aligning to TRBD2. CDR3 size: 17 residues. Germline CDR1 reads SGDLS; CDR2 reads YYNGEE. V lost 0 bases, J lost 6 bases, and 11 bases stayed unmatched. CDR3 sequence: CASSVGHSLAGIDTQYF. The CDR3 bases are TGTGCCAGCAGCGTAGGCCACAGCCTAGCGGGGATCGATACGCAGTATTTT.

The V and J genes are TRBV7-9 and TRBJ2-4, with D tentatively TRBD2 (5 bases). This CDR3 has 14 amino acids. V lost 8 bases, J lost 3 bases, and 14 bases lay in between. Looked up from germline, CDR1 is SEHNR and CDR2 is FQNEAQ (reference sequence). The CDR3 protein is CASRGYPGKNIQYF. The CDR3 DNA sequence: TGTGCCAGCCGCGGGTATCCCGGCAAAAACATTCAGTACTTC.

The rearrangement joins TRBV4-2 to TRBJ1-2; D not resolved. Germline V lookup: CDR1 LGHNA, CDR2 YNFKEQ. The CDR3 consists of 14 residues. The ends were cut back, 4 bases at V and 2 bases at J, with 11 bases in the middle. The CDR3 DNA is TGTGCCAGCAGCCCCTTGGAGGGCAACTATGGCTACACCTTC. Protein: CASSPLEGNYGYTF.

This clone was found once. This chain joins TRBV25-1 and TRBJ1-2; possibly TRBD1 for D (5 bases). The CDR3 loop spans 14 amino acids. Deletions cut 4 bases from V and 8 bases from J, with 17 bases between. Germline V gives CDR1 MGHDK, CDR2 SYGVNS. In DNA form, the CDR3 reads TGTGCCAGCAGTGGTACAGGATCAGAAGTCGGCTACACCTTC. The encoded protein is CASSGTGSEVGYTF.

The CDR3 reads CSVEGAPGQNYNEQFF. DNA of the CDR3: TGCAGCGTTGAAGGTGCTCCGGGACAAAACTACAATGAGCAGTTCTTC. The chain joins TRBV29-1 to TRBJ2-1; D is possibly TRBD1 (6 bases). Trimming stripped 1 base from V and 3 bases from J, with 16 bases between. This CDR3 is 16 amino acids long. CDR1 SQVTM and CDR2 ANQGSEA come from the germline V gene.

This clone was counted between two and nine times. J is TRBJ2-3 and V is TRBV15, with D perhaps matching TRBD1 (6 bases). V lost 3 bases and J lost 1, with 11 bases in between. Looked up from germline, CDR1 is LNHNV and CDR2 is YYDKDF (reference sequence). The CDR3 extends over 15 amino acids. CDR3 nucleotides: TGTGCCACCAGCAGGGACAGACAACGCACAGATACGCAGTATTTT. It yields the protein CATSRDRQRTDTQYF.

This chain connects TRBV5-1 to TRBJ2-7, with D possibly matching TRBD1 (6 bases). Germline-derived CDR1 and CDR2 are SGHRS and YFSETQ. Trimming removed 4 bases from V and 1 base from J, with 9 bases in between. The length of the CDR3 is 13 residues. This chain's CDR3 is CASSTGNSYEQYF. DNA for the CDR3: TGCGCCAGCAGCACAGGGAATTCCTACGAGCAGTACTTC.

This chain links TRBV7-3 with TRBJ2-2; D call uncertain. The CDR3 is 13 residues long. V was cut by 5 bases and J by 6 bases, with 10 bases left in between. The germline gives CDR1 SGHTA, CDR2 FQGTGA. The CDR3 loop reads CASSPVGAGELFF. The CDR3 region has the DNA TGTGCCAGCAGCCCGGTCGGTGCCGGGGAGCTGTTTTTT.

The rearrangement links TRBV9 to TRBJ2-5, with D perhaps being TRBD1 or TRBD2 (5 bases each). The CDR3 loop spans 13 amino acids. The V end was cut by 1 base, the J end by 6 bases, with 10 bases between. Germline CDR1 is SGDLS and CDR2 is YYNGEE. As DNA, the CDR3 is TGTGCCAGCAGCGTACGGGACGCGCAGACCCAGTACTTC. Translation gives CASSVRDAQTQYF.

V gene TRBV29-1 combines with J gene TRBJ1-4, with TRBD1 matching 9 bases. V was clipped by 6 bases and J by 8 bases; unmatched bases: 10. This CDR3 comprises 14 residues. Looked up from germline, CDR1 is SQVTM and CDR2 is ANQGSEA. The CDR3 spells CSVRFGQGREKLFF. In nucleotides, the CDR3 is TGCAGCGTCCGTTTTGGACAGGGGAGAGAAAAACTGTTTTTT.

This rearrangement joins TRBV5-1 to TRBJ1-2; the D gene is possibly TRBD1 (5 bases). The CDR3 has 14 residues. The germline CDR1 and CDR2 sequences are SGHRS and YFSETQ. The V gene lost 2 bases and the J gene lost 6 bases, with 14 bases spanning the gap. CDR3 sequence reads: CASSLGVYLDGYTF. The CDR3 nucleotides are TGCGCCAGCAGCTTAGGGGTTTATTTGGATGGCTACACCTTC.

The rearrangement joins TRBV5-1 to TRBJ1-6; D not resolved. V lost 4 bases to trimming and J lost 10 bases, with 24 bases between them. Germline V gene data show CDR1 as SGHRS and CDR2 as YFSETQ. This CDR3 is built from 17 residues. CDR3 coding DNA: TGCGCCAGCAGCCATACGGCGGGCGGACCCCGGGCCTCACCCCTCCACTTT. This encodes CASSHTAGGPRASPLHF.

This clone has a handful of counts. Different DNA sequences within this sample yield the same CDR3. The chain recombines TRBV9 with TRBJ2-1, with unresolved D. Per germline, CDR1 SGDLS and CDR2 YYNGEE. V was clipped by 0 bases and J by 4 bases, with 5 bases between them. CDR3 length: 13 residues. DNA of the CDR3: TGTGCCAGCAGCGTAGCCGGTTACAATGAGCAGTTCTTC. As protein: CASSVAGYNEQFF.

The chain has TRBV11-3 and TRBJ2-2; D is uncertain. V shed 6 bases and J shed 8 bases, with 16 bases lying between them. CDR1 and CDR2 (germline): SGHNT, YENEEA. The CDR3 consists of 14 residues. This CDR3 reads CASRSSSAGGELFF. In DNA form, the CDR3 reads TGTGCCAGCAGGTCCTCCTCAGCCGGTGGGGAGCTGTTTTTT.

V is TRBV25-1 and J is TRBJ1-4; TRBD1 is a possible D gene (6 bases). V shed 8 bases and J shed 1 base, with 11 bases lying between them. Germline-derived CDR1 and CDR2 are MGHDK and SYGVNS. The CDR3 is 14 amino acids. CDR3 in amino acids: CASQDRLTNEKLFF. The CDR3 DNA reads as TGTGCCAGCCAGGACAGACTAACTAATGAAAAACTGTTTTTT.

V and J are TRBV6-6 and TRBJ2-7, with D possibly TRBD1 on 5 matching bases. Germline values: CDR1 MNHNY, CDR2 SVGAGI (reference sequence). The V gene lost 5 bases and the J gene lost 7 bases, with 9 bases spanning the gap. The length of the CDR3 is 11 residues. The CDR3 DNA reads TGTGCCAGCAGTCCGAACAGGGAGCAGTACTTC. Its translation: CASSPNREQYF.

This chain uses TRBV5-4 with TRBJ2-7, with 8 bases lining up with TRBD1. V lost 4 bases and J lost 2; bases outside the gene matches: 5. Germline V gene lookup returns CDR1 SGHNT and CDR2 YYREEE (reference sequence). The CDR3 is 14 residues long. The CDR3 nucleotides read TGTGCCAGCAGCCGCCGGGACAGGCCCTACGAGCAGTACTTC. Translated: CASSRRDRPYEQYF. The variable domain in full, completed from reference TRBV5-4 and TRBJ2-7, reads ETGVTQSPTHLIKTRGQQVTLRCSSQSGHNTVSWYQQALGQGPQFIFQYYREEENGRGNFPPRFSGLQFPNYSSELNVNALELDDSALYLCASSRRDRPYEQYFGPGTRLTVT.

This rearrangement joins TRBV9 to TRBJ2-7; perhaps D is TRBD1 or TRBD2 (5 bases each). The CDR3 spans 14 residues. The V gene lost 0 bases and the J gene lost 5 bases, with 12 bases spanning the gap. Germline values: CDR1 SGDLS, CDR2 YYNGEE. Here the CDR3 reads CASSVVGDRDEQYF. CDR3 nucleotide sequence: TGTGCCAGCAGCGTAGTGGGGGACCGGGACGAGCAGTACTTC. Full variable domain (remainder filled in from reference TRBV9 and TRBJ2-7): DSGVTQTPKHLITATGQRVTLRCSPRSGDLSVYWYQQSLDQGLQFLIQYYNGEERAKGNILERFSAQQFPDLHSELNLSSLELGDSALYFCASSVVGDRDEQYFGPGTRLTVT.

This clone turned up a few times. V usage is TRBV30 and J usage is TRBJ2-1; 7 positions agree with TRBD2. Germline lookup yields CDR1 GTSNPN and CDR2 SVGIG (reference sequence). This CDR3 spans 13 amino acids. Unmatched junction bases numbered 2, after V lost 0 bases and J lost 6 bases. CDR3 sequence reads: CAWSVSGANEQFF. The CDR3 DNA reads TGTGCCTGGAGTGTAAGCGGGGCCAATGAGCAGTTCTTC.

Written as DNA, the CDR3 is TGCAGTGCTACGGGCACTGAGCAGTTCTTC. It encodes CSATGTEQFF. The chain combines TRBV20-1 with TRBJ2-1; no clear D gene. Per the germline V gene, CDR1 is DFQATT and CDR2 is SNEGSKA (reference sequence). The CDR3 is 10 amino acids. With 4 bases removed from V and 9 bases from J, the gap between germline ends came to 7 bases.

The chain links TRBV30 to TRBJ1-2; D unclear. The ends were cut back, 2 bases at V and 4 bases at J, with 8 bases in the middle. Germline values: CDR1 GTSNPN, CDR2 SVGIG (reference sequence). The CDR3 covers 12 residues. CDR3 sequence reads: CAWSNRLYGYTF. CDR3 sequence (DNA): TGTGCCTGGAGTAACAGACTCTATGGCTACACCTTC.

This clone was seen only a few times. The chain uses TRBV5-6 and TRBJ2-2, with a tentative D call TRBD1 (6 bases). This CDR3 is 16 amino acids long. CDR1 and CDR2 from the germline V gene are SGHDT and YYEEEE. V lost 1 base and J lost 6, with 16 bases in between. The CDR3 loop is CASSLQTGIRSGELFF. The CDR3 DNA reads TGTGCCAGCAGCTTGCAAACAGGGATAAGGTCCGGGGAGCTGTTTTTT.

CDR3 amino acids: CSVVGGGTSNIQYF. Written as DNA, the CDR3 is TGCAGCGTTGTTGGCGGGGGGACTTCGAACATTCAGTACTTC. This chain connects TRBV29-1 to TRBJ2-4, with 8 positions matching TRBD2. Germline V gives CDR1 SQVTM, CDR2 ANQGSEA. CDR3 length: 14 residues. With 4 bases clipped from V and 7 bases from J, the junction kept 9 bases outside the gene matches. Using reference TRBV29-1 and TRBJ2-4 for the parts outside the CDR3, the full variable domain is SAVISQKPSRDICQRGTSLTIQCQVDSQVTMMFWYRQQPGQSLTLIATANQGSEATYESGFVIDKFPISRPNLTFSTLTVSNMSPEDSSIYLCSVVGGGTSNIQYFGAGTRLSVL.

The rearrangement joins TRBV9 to TRBJ1-6; D is possibly TRBD1 (6 bases). V lost 0 bases to trimming and J lost 9 bases, with 10 bases between them. This CDR3 is built from 14 residues. Germline CDR1 reads SGDLS; CDR2 reads YYNGEE. Here the CDR3 reads CASSVGQGFSPLHF. The CDR3 DNA reads as TGTGCCAGCAGCGTAGGGCAGGGGTTTTCACCCCTCCACTTT.

This chain links TRBV6-5 with TRBJ2-3, with TRBD1 as a possible D gene (6 bases). The CDR3 loop spans 15 amino acids. CDR1 and CDR2 (germline): MNHEY, SVGAGI. V was clipped by 6 bases and J by 4 bases, with 17 bases between them. In DNA form, the CDR3 reads TGTGCCAGCAGGCGACAGGATCCAGGGGCAGATACGCAGTATTTT. It codes for CASRRQDPGADTQYF.